This passage covers 32 T cell receptor beta chains from one sample sequenced in a study of identical twins. TCRdb ran MiXCR on the 5' RACE reads and lists one entry per CDR3 protein. Altogether more than 1.5 million distinct CDR3 sequences are present, less than 40% being singletons, with the ten largest covering 0.25% to 0.3%. Sequencing was performed on cord blood. The receptors shown here come from a newborn girl in good health.

This clonotype was recorded at least ten times. This sequence joins TRBV5-6 and TRBJ2-7; possible D gene TRBD2, 6 bases. Germline V gives CDR1 SGHDT, CDR2 YYEEEE. V lost 4 bases to trimming and J lost 0 bases, with 8 bases between them. This CDR3 has 13 amino acids. CDR3 region: CASSGGYSYEQYF. The CDR3 coding sequence is TGTGCCAGCAGCGGGGGGTACTCCTACGAGCAGTACTTC.

V gene TRBV3-1 combines with J gene TRBJ2-4; D possibly corresponds to TRBD1 (6 bases). The last part of the DNA fits TRBJ2-7 better; the J call may be wrong. This CDR3 is 16 amino acids long. CDR1 is LGHDT, CDR2 YNNKEL, per germline (reference sequence). The CDR3 loop is CASSQGGIWGLYEQYF. The CDR3 coding sequence is TGTGCCAGCAGCCAAGGAGGGATATGGGGGCTCTACGAGCAGTACTTC.

V is TRBV7-9 and J is TRBJ2-7; the D is unclear. This CDR3 has 15 amino acids. CDR1 is SEHNR and CDR2 is FQNEAQ in the germline V gene (reference sequence). The V and J ends lost 1 base and 2 bases respectively, with 12 bases between them. In nucleotides, the CDR3 is TGTGCCAGCAGCTTAGAGACCTTAATTCCCTACGAGCAGTACTTC. Translated, it gives CASSLETLIPYEQYF. The complete variable domain, with remaining parts taken from reference TRBV7-9 and TRBJ2-7, reads DTGVSQNPRHKITKRGQNVTFRCDPISEHNRLYWYRQTLGQGPEFLTYFQNEAQLEKSRLLSDRFSAERPKGSFSTLEIQRTEQGDSAMYLCASSLETLIPYEQYFGPGTRLTVT.

The chain recombines TRBV4-1 with TRBJ1-1; D not resolved. The germline V and J ends were trimmed by 4 bases and 6 bases, with 12 bases remaining between them. The germline V gene encodes CDR1 MGHRA and CDR2 YSYEKL. The length of the CDR3 is 13 residues. In nucleotides, the CDR3 is TGCGCCAGCAGCCGCCCGTCGAAATCTGAAGCTTTCTTT. The encoded protein is CASSRPSKSEAFF.

The chain carries TRBV29-1 and TRBJ2-1; D perhaps matches TRBD1 (7 bases). The J call may be incorrect, as the DNA end agrees better with TRBJ2-7. Germline assignment: CDR1 SQVTM and CDR2 ANQGSEA. The CDR3 is 13 residues long. This CDR3 is CSVVGRGVNEQYF. The CDR3, as DNA: TGCAGCGTTGTTGGCAGGGGGGTGAACGAGCAGTACTTC.

This clonotype was observed a handful of times. CDR3 amino acids: CASRQIKRGLYNEQFF. CDR3 sequence (DNA): TGTGCCAGCAGACAAATCAAGCGGGGTCTCTACAATGAGCAGTTCTTC. V usage is TRBV11-2 and J usage is TRBJ2-1, with 7 positions matching TRBD2. V dropped 6 bases and J dropped 3; count of bases not matched to a gene: 11. Per germline, CDR1 SGHAT and CDR2 FQNNGV. The CDR3 covers 16 residues.

The chain couples TRBV5-1 to TRBJ1-6; no definite D call. Germline CDR1 SGHRS, CDR2 YFSETQ. V lost 4 bases and J 8 bases, leaving 19 bases between the germline ends. This CDR3 has 16 residues. The chain's CDR3 is CASSTNTAGLYSPLHF. The CDR3 DNA is TGCGCCAGCAGCACCAACACCGCGGGTCTATATTCACCCCTCCACTTT.

The genes are TRBV20-1 and TRBJ2-1; 10 nucleotides agree with TRBD2. Germline-derived CDR1 and CDR2 are DFQATT and SNEGSKA (reference sequence). This CDR3 contains 15 residues. CDR3 sequence reads: CRAGGLAGVYNEQFF. The CDR3 DNA reads as TGCAGAGCCGGTGGGCTAGCGGGGGTCTACAATGAGCAGTTCTTC.

This clonotype was picked up a small number of times. This chain uses TRBV10-3 with TRBJ2-7; TRBD1 agrees at 8 bases. In germline, CDR1 is ENHRY, CDR2 SYGVKD. There are 14 residues in the CDR3. The V gene end was trimmed by 4 bases and the J gene end by 3 bases; junction bases not matched to a gene: 5. The CDR3: CAISGTGSYYEQYF. CDR3 nucleotide sequence: TGTGCCATCAGTGGGACAGGGTCCTACTACGAGCAGTACTTC.

The sample holds a few counts of this clonotype. The V and J genes are TRBV30 and TRBJ2-3; D is unclear. With 0 bases removed from V and 2 bases from J, the gap between germline ends came to 12 bases. CDR3 length: 15 amino acids. CDR1 and CDR2 (germline): GTSNPN, SVGIG (reference sequence). CDR3 nucleotides: TGTGCCTGGAGTGTAAACCCATTACCCACAGATACGCAGTATTTT. Protein: CAWSVNPLPTDTQYF.

Worth noting for this clonotype: With a much larger clone just one base away, this may be a read error. The chain joins TRBV10-3 to TRBJ1-6; 7 bases fit TRBD1. CDR3 length: 15 amino acids. Germline V gives CDR1 ENHRY, CDR2 SYGVKD. V dropped 4 bases and J dropped 0; count of bases not matched to a gene: 0. The CDR3 loop reads CAISGDSSYNSPLHF. CDR3 bases: TGTGCCATCAGTGGGGACAGCTCCTATAATTCACCCCTCCACTTT.

The chain couples TRBV3-1 to TRBJ1-4; D is possibly TRBD1 (5 bases). Trimming took off 6 bases at V and 3 bases at J, with 11 bases between the two ends. Germline CDR1 and CDR2: LGHDT and YNNKEL (reference sequence). CDR3 length: 14 amino acids. The CDR3 sequence is CASRPDSPNEKLFF. CDR3 sequence (DNA): TGTGCCAGCAGGCCAGACAGCCCTAATGAAAAACTGTTTTTT.

As regards this clonotype: Compared with germline, one end of the junction differs, possibly owing to a read error. The DNA for the CDR3 is TGTGTCAGCAGCTTGGTGTGGCGGCCCTACAATGAGCAGTTCTTC. Residues: CVSSLVWRPYNEQFF. The V call is TRBV5-5, the J call TRBJ2-1; D unclear. CDR1 and CDR2 from the germline V gene are SGHKS and YYEKEE (reference sequence). This CDR3 region has 15 residues.

The chain recombines TRBV28 with TRBJ1-4; TRBD1 might be the D (5 bases). The CDR3 consists of 12 residues. V lost 2 bases to trimming and J lost 12 bases, with 10 bases between them. CDR1 is MDHEN and CDR2 is SYDVKM in the germline V gene. CDR3 in amino acids: CASSLPGRELFF. The CDR3 DNA sequence: TGTGCCAGCAGTTTACCGGGACGGGAACTGTTTTTT. Using reference TRBV28 and TRBJ1-4 for the parts outside the CDR3, the full variable domain is DVKVTQSSRYLVKRTGEKVFLECVQDMDHENMFWYRQDPGLGLRLIYFSYDVKMKEKGDIPEGYSVSREKKERFSLILESASTNQTSMYLCASSLPGRELFFGSGTQLSVL.

This CDR3 reads CATSDSPGTGVLNEQFF. CDR3 coding DNA: TGTGCCACCAGTGATTCGCCCGGGACAGGGGTTCTCAATGAGCAGTTCTTC. This chain links TRBV24-1 with TRBJ2-1; 10 nucleotides align to TRBD1. The length of the CDR3 is 17 residues. Germline V lookup: CDR1 KGHDR, CDR2 SFDVKD. J was trimmed by 6 bases and V by 2 bases; bases with no gene match: 9.

The CDR3 region is CASSDGTDSYNEQFF. Written as DNA, the CDR3 is TGTGCCAGCAGTGATGGGACAGACTCCTACAATGAGCAGTTCTTC. V and J are TRBV2 and TRBJ2-1, with 7 bases identical to TRBD1. Germline values: CDR1 SNHLY, CDR2 FYNNEI. With V trimmed by 3 bases and J by 0 bases, 2 bases remained unmatched. The CDR3 is 15 residues long.

This chain uses TRBV5-1 with TRBJ2-5, with a tentative D call TRBD1 (6 bases). The ends were cut back, 3 bases at V and 5 bases at J, with 17 bases in the middle. CDR1 is SGHRS and CDR2 is YFSETQ in the germline V gene. The CDR3 extends over 15 amino acids. CDR3 amino acids: CASSSGSGDGETQYF. Here the CDR3 DNA reads TGCGCCAGCAGCTCGGGATCAGGGGATGGGGAGACCCAGTACTTC.

This clonotype showed up just a few times. The chain is built from TRBV30 and TRBJ1-3, with D uncertain. Trimming took off 2 bases at V and 4 bases at J, with 6 bases between the two ends. Germline-derived CDR1 and CDR2 are GTSNPN and SVGIG (reference sequence). CDR3 length equals 12 residues. The CDR3 nucleotides are TGTGCCTGGAGTTTGCAGGGAAACACCATATATTTT. It codes for CAWSLQGNTIYF.

The rearrangement uses TRBV4-1 and TRBJ1-1, with 8 positions matching TRBD1. CDR1 is MGHRA and CDR2 is YSYEKL in the germline V gene. After removal of 1 base from V and 5 bases from J, the junction contained 9 bases not matched to a gene. The CDR3 spans 16 residues. CDR3 bases: TGCGCCAGCAGCCAAGCGCCGCAACAGGGGGTTACTGAAGCTTTCTTT. Its translation: CASSQAPQQGVTEAFF.

To note about this clonotype: A read error is likely, as this CDR3 ends without the conserved phenylalanine or tryptophan. V and J are TRBV29-1 and TRBJ2-1, with unresolved D. Germline V lookup: CDR1 SQVTM, CDR2 ANQGSEA. This CDR3 region has 16 residues. V dropped 0 bases and J dropped 7 bases, with 19 bases sitting between them. CDR3: CSVEDRSWIETNEQFC. The CDR3 coding sequence is TGCAGCGTTGAAGATCGGTCTTGGATAGAAACAAATGAGCAGTTCTGC.

This clonotype has only a few counts. The rearrangement uses TRBV24-1 and TRBJ2-3, with D unresolved. Trimming shortened V by 7 bases and J by 1 base, and 8 bases separated the two germline ends. The CDR3 has 13 amino acids. Germline V lookup: CDR1 KGHDR, CDR2 SFDVKD. CDR3 amino acids: CATSWSGTDTQYF. In nucleotides, the CDR3 is TGTGCCACCAGCTGGTCCGGCACAGATACGCAGTATTTT.

Many counts were recorded for this clonotype. The chain is built from TRBV6-2 or TRBV6-3 and TRBJ2-3, with 14 bases aligning to TRBD2. Germline CDR1 and CDR2: MNHEY and SVGEGT. With 10 bases clipped from V and 4 bases from J, the junction kept 7 bases outside the gene matches. The CDR3 has 15 amino acids. The DNA of the CDR3 is TGTGCCACTCCGACTAGCGGGAGGGCCCCAGATACGCAGTATTTT. Amino acids: CATPTSGRAPDTQYF.

The chain is built from TRBV5-1 and TRBJ1-2, with D possibly matching TRBD1 (5 bases). Germline-derived CDR1 and CDR2 are SGHRS and YFSETQ. This CDR3 contains 14 residues. Trimming left V 4 bases short and J 1 base short, with 11 bases between. In DNA, the CDR3 is TGCGCCAGCAGCGTGAGGGACCTTAACTATGGCTACACCTTC. It specifies CASSVRDLNYGYTF.

This clonotype was detected ten times or more. This chain connects TRBV7-9 to TRBJ2-5, with no clear D. This CDR3 comprises 12 residues. Between the trimmed V and J ends, which lost 2 bases and 6 bases, there was a span of 7 bases. Germline V gene lookup returns CDR1 SEHNR and CDR2 FQNEAQ (reference sequence). The DNA for the CDR3 is TGTGCCAGCAGCTTACGAGGAAAGACCCAGTACTTC. Its protein product is CASSLRGKTQYF.

This clonotype appeared a few times. The rearrangement links TRBV6-1 to TRBJ2-1; a possible D gene is TRBD1 (6 bases). V was cut by 5 bases and J by 5 bases, with 10 bases left in between. CDR1 MNHNS and CDR2 SASEGT come from the germline V gene. The CDR3 loop spans 13 amino acids. The CDR3 sequence is CASSITGHNEQFF. DNA of the CDR3: TGTGCCAGCAGTATAACAGGGCACAATGAGCAGTTCTTC.

In this sample, this clonotype turned up a few times. This chain connects TRBV10-3 to TRBJ2-3; tentative D call: TRBD2 (5 bases). From germline, CDR1 is ENHRY and CDR2 SYGVKD. V lost 6 bases, J lost 2 bases, and 15 bases lay in between. The CDR3 is 15 residues long. The CDR3 loop reads CAISPSGPYTDTQYF. The CDR3, as DNA: TGTGCCATCAGCCCAAGCGGTCCTTACACAGATACGCAGTATTTT.

In its sample, this clonotype was seen a few times. V gene TRBV6-5 combines with J gene TRBJ2-3; no clear D. The germline CDR1 and CDR2 sequences are MNHEY and SVGAGI. The germline V and J ends were trimmed by 4 bases and 5 bases, with 10 bases remaining between them. This CDR3 spans 13 amino acids. The CDR3: CASSSRHQDTQYF. In DNA form, the CDR3 reads TGTGCCAGCAGTTCACGCCACCAAGATACGCAGTATTTT.

The chain carries TRBV6-1 and TRBJ2-2, with TRBD2 as a possible D gene (5 bases). The V gene's germline CDR1 is MNHNS and CDR2 SASEGT. Trimming left V 6 bases short and J 2 bases short, with 13 bases between. The CDR3 loop spans 15 amino acids. The DNA of the CDR3 is TGTGCCAGCAGAGGGCTAGCCGTCAACACCGGGGAGCTGTTTTTT. Amino acid sequence: CASRGLAVNTGELFF.

This clonotype was seen only a few times. The chain has TRBV5-1 and TRBJ2-3, with TRBD2 matching 7 bases. V trimming: 0 bases; J trimming: 3 bases; junction bases outside the gene matches: 10. Germline V gene sequence: CDR1 SGHRS, CDR2 YFSETQ. The CDR3 loop spans 17 amino acids. Here the CDR3 DNA reads TGCGCCAGCAGCTTGGCGGTCGGGACTACAAGGACAGATACGCAGTATTTT. This codes for CASSLAVGTTRTDTQYF.

This clonotype has more than one count but fewer than ten. The rearrangement uses TRBV7-2 and TRBJ2-3, with D uncertain. Germline V lookup: CDR1 SGHTA, CDR2 FQGNSA. The CDR3 is 17 amino acids. V dropped 7 bases and J dropped 2 bases, with 22 bases sitting between them. CDR3: CASTHGFAVETTDTQYF. The CDR3 coding sequence is TGTGCCAGCACCCATGGCTTTGCCGTCGAAACCACAGATACGCAGTATTTT.

This clonotype was counted many times. The rearrangement links TRBV7-2 to TRBJ2-3, with 13 bases aligning to TRBD2. CDR3 length equals 15 residues. Trimming cost V 3 bases and J 4 bases; bases outside gene matches: 1. Germline V gene sequence: CDR1 SGHTA, CDR2 FQGNSA. The CDR3 DNA is TGTGCCAGCAGCTTTACTAGCGGGAGGGCAGATACGCAGTATTTT. It yields the protein CASSFTSGRADTQYF.

V usage is TRBV20-1 and J usage is TRBJ1-1; 7 bases map to TRBD1. CDR3 length: 14 amino acids. Per the germline V gene, CDR1 is DFQATT and CDR2 is SNEGSKA (reference sequence). Germline trimming cut 6 bases from V and 3 bases from J; bases unmatched to any gene: 10. CDR3 region: CSAKRLDRDTEAFF. The DNA for the CDR3 is TGCAGTGCCAAACGTTTAGACAGGGACACTGAAGCTTTCTTT.